The TCR beta chain described here comes from a study of beta chain features in type 1 diabetes. Study findings and constraints: Sampled from patients, naive, central memory and Treg TCRB repertoires appeared more similar than those sampled from healthy donors. Any HLA-type effect on TCRB rearrangement remained unresolved here. VDJ junctions from type 1 diabetes patients carried fewer insertions and larger deletions.

The entirety of the isolated RNA underwent reverse transcription, so expressed TCRB transcripts were sequenced. Repertoires were generated with immunoSEQ multiplex PCR, while TCRdb's copy carries only in-frame clones and drops some. The profile shows about 320,000 clones, 14% of them singletons. Germline V lookup: CDR1 SQVTM, CDR2 ANQGSEA. The CDR3 length is 14 residues. Trimming stripped 5 bases from V and 3 bases from J, with 14 bases between. Purities in excess of 95% were seen in all sorted populations. Regarding this clone: Its target is unknown. This specimen includes other DNA sequences encoding the same CDR3.

This clonotype originated in a man younger than 45 in good health. Input material: central memory CD4+ T cells from blood. The J gene is TRBJ2-1, the V gene TRBV29-1, with D possibly matching TRBD2 (6 bases). The CDR3 sequence is CSVPSGVNYNEQFF. The CDR3 nucleotides read TGCAGCGTTCCATCGGGGGTTAACTACAATGAGCAGTTCTTC.